This T cell receptor beta chain was profiled in a study of Graves' ophthalmopathy and Graves' hyperthyroidism. The study's findings and limits: For predicting ophthalmopathy progression, the model had roughly 70% sensitivity and roughly 72% specificity. Blood repertoires reportedly contained most expanded thyroid clonotypes above 0.001 frequency.

V gave up 5 bases and J gave up 3 bases, with 8 bases separating them. Germline V gene sequence: CDR1 LNHDA, CDR2 SQIVND (reference sequence). The CDR3 loop spans 12 amino acids. In regard to this clonotype: What it recognizes is unknown.

The sequenced template was RNA, covering the TCR beta CDR3 region. First-round RT-PCR with HTBI primers preceded a second-round multiplex PCR. MiXCR, run by TCRdb on the multiplex PCR reads, gives a single entry per CDR3 protein. The sample contains about 740,000 distinct CDR3 sequences, 40% of which appear only once. None of the included patients had other autoimmune diseases, uncontrolled infections, pregnancy or lactation, as these led to exclusion. The TCR was taken from an adult man with Graves' ophthalmopathy. The sequenced material came from peripheral blood. V gene TRBV19 combines with J gene TRBJ2-7; D remains ambiguous. The CDR3: CASSSANYEQYF. As DNA, the CDR3 is TGTGCCAGTAGTTCCGCTAACTACGAGCAGTACTTC.